A selection of T cell receptor beta chains follows, all from one sample in a study of blood T cell repertoires in COVID-19. Only in-frame clones appear in the TCRdb table, and some are missing; sequencing was by immunoSEQ multiplex PCR. The sample comprises 150,000 or so clones, about 89% of which are singletons, and approximately 6.5% rests with the top ten. Sequencing was carried out using peripheral blood. The receptors shown here come from an elderly man with acute or convalescent COVID-19. CDR3s include the opening cysteine and the closing phenylalanine or tryptophan. Each record gives: CDR3 DNA, CDR3 protein, D gene, clone size, J gene, V gene. The D gene is left open where the match is weak. Some rows mark clone size as missing; the rest say once, few, many or name a class of expanded clone.

cdr3_nt: TGTGCCAGCAGCTTGCCGGGGACAGATACGCAGTATTTT
cdr3_aa: CASSLPGTDTQYF
d_call: NA
clone_size: NA
j_call: TRBJ2-3
v_call: TRBV5-4

cdr3_nt: TGTGCCAGCAATTTCGCCGGAGGCCCCAATGAGCAGTTCTTC
cdr3_aa: CASNFAGGPNEQFF
d_call: NA
clone_size: NA
j_call: TRBJ2-1
v_call: TRBV28

cdr3_nt: TGTGCCAGCAGCACTGGACAGCGGAATCCGGAGACCCAGTACTTC
cdr3_aa: CASSTGQRNPETQYF
d_call: NA
clone_size: NA
j_call: TRBJ2-5
v_call: TRBV7-6

cdr3_nt: TGTGCCATCAGTGGTACTAGCGGCGCTAACTACGAGCAGTACTTC
cdr3_aa: CAISGTSGANYEQYF
d_call: TRBD2
clone_size: once
j_call: TRBJ2-7
v_call: TRBV10-3

cdr3_nt: TGTGCCAGCAGCAGGGCGGGGAACACTGAAGCTTTCTTT
cdr3_aa: CASSRAGNTEAFF
d_call: NA
clone_size: NA
j_call: TRBJ1-1
v_call: TRBV6-2/TRBV6-3

cdr3_nt: TGTGCCAGCAGAACGACAGGGGACCCGAACAATGAGCAGTTCTTC
cdr3_aa: CASRTTGDPNNEQFF
d_call: TRBD1
clone_size: NA
j_call: TRBJ2-1
v_call: TRBV6-5

cdr3_nt: TGCGCCAGCAGCGAACTAGCTAACTCCTACAATGAGCAGTTCTTC
cdr3_aa: CASSELANSYNEQFF
d_call: NA
clone_size: NA
j_call: TRBJ2-1
v_call: TRBV5-1

cdr3_nt: TGTGCCAGCAGCTTAACATCGTCTAGCGGAGCTCGGGGGGAGCTGTTTTTT
cdr3_aa: CASSLTSSSGARGELFF
d_call: TRBD2
clone_size: few
j_call: TRBJ2-2
v_call: TRBV7-3

cdr3_nt: TGTGCCATCAGTGAGTCCTCCGGGACTAGCGGGAGGGTTGAGCAGTTCTTC
cdr3_aa: CAISESSGTSGRVEQFF
d_call: TRBD2
clone_size: NA
j_call: TRBJ2-1
v_call: TRBV10-3

cdr3_nt: TGTGCCAGTAGTACCTCCTGGGGAGGCGATACGCAGTATTTT
cdr3_aa: CASSTSWGGDTQYF
d_call: NA
clone_size: NA
j_call: TRBJ2-3
v_call: TRBV19